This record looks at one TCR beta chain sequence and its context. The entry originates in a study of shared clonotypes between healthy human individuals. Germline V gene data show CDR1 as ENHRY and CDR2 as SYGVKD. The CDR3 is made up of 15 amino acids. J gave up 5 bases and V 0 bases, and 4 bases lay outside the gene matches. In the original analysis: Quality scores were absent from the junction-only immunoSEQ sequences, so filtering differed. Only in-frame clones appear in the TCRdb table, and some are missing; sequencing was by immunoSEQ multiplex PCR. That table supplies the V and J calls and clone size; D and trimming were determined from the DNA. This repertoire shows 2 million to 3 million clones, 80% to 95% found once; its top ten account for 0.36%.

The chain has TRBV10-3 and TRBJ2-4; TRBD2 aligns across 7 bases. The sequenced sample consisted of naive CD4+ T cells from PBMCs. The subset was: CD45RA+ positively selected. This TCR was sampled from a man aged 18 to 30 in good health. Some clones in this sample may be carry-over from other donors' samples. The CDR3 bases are TGTGCCATCAGTGAGTCCCCGGGAGGAGAAAACATTCAGTACTTC. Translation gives CAISESPGGENIQYF.